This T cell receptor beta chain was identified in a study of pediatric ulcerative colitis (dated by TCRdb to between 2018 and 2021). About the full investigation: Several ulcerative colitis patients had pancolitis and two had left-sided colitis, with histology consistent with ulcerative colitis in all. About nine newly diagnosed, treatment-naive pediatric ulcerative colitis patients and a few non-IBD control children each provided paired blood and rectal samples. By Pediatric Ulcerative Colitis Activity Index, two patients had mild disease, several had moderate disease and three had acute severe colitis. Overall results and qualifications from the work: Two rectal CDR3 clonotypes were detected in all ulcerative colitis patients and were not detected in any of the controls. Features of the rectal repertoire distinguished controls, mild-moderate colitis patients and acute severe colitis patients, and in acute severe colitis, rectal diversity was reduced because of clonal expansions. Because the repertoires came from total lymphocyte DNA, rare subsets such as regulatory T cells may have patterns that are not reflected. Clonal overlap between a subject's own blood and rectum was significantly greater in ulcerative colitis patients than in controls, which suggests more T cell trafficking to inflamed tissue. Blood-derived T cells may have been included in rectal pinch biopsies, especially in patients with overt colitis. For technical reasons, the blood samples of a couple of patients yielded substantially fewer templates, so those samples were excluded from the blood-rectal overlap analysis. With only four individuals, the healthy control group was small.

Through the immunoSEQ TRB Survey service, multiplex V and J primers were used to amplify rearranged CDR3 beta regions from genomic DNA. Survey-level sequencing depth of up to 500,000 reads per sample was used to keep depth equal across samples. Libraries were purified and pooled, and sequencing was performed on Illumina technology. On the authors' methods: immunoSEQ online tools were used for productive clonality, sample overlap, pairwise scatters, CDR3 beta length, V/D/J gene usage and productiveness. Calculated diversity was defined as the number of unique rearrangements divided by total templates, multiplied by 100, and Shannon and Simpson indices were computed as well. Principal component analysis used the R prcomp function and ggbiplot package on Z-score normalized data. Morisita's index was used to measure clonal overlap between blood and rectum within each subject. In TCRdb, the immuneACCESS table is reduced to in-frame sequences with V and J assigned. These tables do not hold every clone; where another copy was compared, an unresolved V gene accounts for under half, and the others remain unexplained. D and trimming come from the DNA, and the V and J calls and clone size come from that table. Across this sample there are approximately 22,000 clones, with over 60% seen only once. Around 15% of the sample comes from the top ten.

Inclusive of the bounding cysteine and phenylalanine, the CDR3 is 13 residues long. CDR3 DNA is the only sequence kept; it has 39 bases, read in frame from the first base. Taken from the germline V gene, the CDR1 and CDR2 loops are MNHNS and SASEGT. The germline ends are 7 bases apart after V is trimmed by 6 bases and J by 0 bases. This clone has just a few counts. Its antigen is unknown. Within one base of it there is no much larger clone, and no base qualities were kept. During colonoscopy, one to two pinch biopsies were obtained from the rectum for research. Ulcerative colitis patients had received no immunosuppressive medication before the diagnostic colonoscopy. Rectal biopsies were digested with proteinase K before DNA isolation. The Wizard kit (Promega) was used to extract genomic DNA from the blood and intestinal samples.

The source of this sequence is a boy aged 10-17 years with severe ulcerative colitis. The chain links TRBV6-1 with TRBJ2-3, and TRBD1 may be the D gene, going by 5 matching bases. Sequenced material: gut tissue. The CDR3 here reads CASRTDSTDTQYF. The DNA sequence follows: TGTGCCAGCAGGACAGACAGCACAGATACGCAGTATTTT.